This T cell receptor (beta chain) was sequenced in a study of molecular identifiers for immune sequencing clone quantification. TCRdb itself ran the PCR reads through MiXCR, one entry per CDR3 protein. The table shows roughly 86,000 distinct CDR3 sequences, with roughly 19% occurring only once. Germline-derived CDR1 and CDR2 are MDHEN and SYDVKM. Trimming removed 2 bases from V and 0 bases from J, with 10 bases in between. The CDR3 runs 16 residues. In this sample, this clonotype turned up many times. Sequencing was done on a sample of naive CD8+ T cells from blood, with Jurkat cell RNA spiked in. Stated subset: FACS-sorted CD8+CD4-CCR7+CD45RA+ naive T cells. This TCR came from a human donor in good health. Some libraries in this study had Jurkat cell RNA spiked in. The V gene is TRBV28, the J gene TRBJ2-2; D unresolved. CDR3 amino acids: CASSLTVSTNTGELFF. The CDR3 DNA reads TGTGCCAGCAGTTTAACCGTTTCAACGAACACCGGGGAGCTGTTTTTT.